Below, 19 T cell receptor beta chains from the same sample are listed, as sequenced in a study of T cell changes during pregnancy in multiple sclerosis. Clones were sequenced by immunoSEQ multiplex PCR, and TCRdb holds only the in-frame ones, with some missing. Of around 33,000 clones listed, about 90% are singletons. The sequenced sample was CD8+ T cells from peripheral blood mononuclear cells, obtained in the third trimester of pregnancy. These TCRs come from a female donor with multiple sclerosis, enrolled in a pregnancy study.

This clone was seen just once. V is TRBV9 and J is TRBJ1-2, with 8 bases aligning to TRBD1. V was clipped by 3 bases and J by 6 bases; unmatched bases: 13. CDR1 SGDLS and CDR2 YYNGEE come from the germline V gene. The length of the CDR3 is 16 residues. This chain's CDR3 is CASSGAPTGGTNGYTF. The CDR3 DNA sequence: TGTGCCAGCAGCGGAGCCCCCACAGGGGGGACGAATGGCTACACCTTC.

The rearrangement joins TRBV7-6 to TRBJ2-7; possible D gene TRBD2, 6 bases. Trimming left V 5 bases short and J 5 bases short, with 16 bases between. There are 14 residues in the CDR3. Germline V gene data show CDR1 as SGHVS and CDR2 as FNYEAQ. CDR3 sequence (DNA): TGTGCCAGCAGCCGGGAACTGGGGGGTGACGAGCAGTACTTC. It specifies CASSRELGGDEQYF.

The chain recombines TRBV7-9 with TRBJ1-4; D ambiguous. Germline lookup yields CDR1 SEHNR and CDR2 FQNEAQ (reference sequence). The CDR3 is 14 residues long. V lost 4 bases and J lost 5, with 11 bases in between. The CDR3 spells CASSWPRLNEKLFF. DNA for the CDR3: TGTGCCAGCAGCTGGCCCCGACTCAATGAAAAACTGTTTTTT.

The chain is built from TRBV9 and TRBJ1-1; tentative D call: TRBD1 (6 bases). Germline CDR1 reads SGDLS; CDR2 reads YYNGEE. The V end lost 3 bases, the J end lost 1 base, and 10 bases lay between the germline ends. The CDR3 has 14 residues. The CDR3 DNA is TGTGCCAGCAGCGCGGACAGCGCGAACACTGAAGCTTTCTTT. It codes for CASSADSANTEAFF.

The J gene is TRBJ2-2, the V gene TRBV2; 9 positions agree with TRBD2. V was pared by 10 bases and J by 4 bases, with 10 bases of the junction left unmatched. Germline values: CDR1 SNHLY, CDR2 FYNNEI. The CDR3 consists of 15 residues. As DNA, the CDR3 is TGTGCCATTATACCGGGACTAGCTACCACCGGGGAGCTGTTTTTT. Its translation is CAIIPGLATTGELFF.

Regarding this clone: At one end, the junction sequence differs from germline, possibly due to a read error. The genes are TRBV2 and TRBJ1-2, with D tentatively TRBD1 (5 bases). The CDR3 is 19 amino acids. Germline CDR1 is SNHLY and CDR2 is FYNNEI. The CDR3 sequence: CASSEEVGHRTSKSYGYTF. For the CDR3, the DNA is TGTGCCAGCAGCGAAGAGGTAGGACACCGAACGAGTAAATCGTATGGCTACACCTTC.

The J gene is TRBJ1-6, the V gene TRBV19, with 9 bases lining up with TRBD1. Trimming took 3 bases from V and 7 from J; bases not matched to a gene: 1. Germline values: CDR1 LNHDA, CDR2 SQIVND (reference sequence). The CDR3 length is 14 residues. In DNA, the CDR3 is TGTGCCAGTAGTATCGGGACAGGGAATTCACCCCTCCACTTT. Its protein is CASSIGTGNSPLHF.

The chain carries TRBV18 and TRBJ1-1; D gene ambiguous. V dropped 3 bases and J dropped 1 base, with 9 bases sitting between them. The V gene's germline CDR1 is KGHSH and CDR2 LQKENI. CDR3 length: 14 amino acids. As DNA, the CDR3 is TGTGCCAGCTCACCGGTGTCGAGGAACACTGAAGCTTTCTTT. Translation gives CASSPVSRNTEAFF.

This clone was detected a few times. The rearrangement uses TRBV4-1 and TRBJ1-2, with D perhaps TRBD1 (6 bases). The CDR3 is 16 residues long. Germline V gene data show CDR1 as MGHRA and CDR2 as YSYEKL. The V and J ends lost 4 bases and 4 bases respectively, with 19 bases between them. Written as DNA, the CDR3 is TGCGCCAGCAGCCCGGGTGGGGGGGCCCAAGGCTATGGCTACACCTTC. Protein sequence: CASSPGGGAQGYGYTF.

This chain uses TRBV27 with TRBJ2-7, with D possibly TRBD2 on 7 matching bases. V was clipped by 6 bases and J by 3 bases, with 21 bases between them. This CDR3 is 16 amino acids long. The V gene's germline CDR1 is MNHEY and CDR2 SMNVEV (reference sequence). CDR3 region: CASRNSRGAALYEQYF. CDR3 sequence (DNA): TGTGCCAGCAGGAACTCTCGGGGGGCGGCCCTCTACGAGCAGTACTTC.

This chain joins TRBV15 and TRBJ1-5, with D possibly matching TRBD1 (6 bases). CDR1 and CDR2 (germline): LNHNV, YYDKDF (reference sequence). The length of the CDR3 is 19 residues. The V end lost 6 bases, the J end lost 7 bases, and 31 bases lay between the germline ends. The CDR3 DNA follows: TGTGCCACCAGGGGCGAGGGCCAGGATTCTCGGGCAGGGGAGCAGCCCCAGCATTTT. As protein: CATRGEGQDSRAGEQPQHF.

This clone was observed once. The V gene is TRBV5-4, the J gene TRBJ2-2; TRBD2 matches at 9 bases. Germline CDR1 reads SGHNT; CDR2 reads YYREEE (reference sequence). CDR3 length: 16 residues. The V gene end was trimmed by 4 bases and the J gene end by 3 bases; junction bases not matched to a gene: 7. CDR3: CASSPWLAGYTGELFF. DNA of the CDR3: TGTGCCAGCAGCCCGTGGCTAGCGGGGTACACCGGGGAGCTGTTTTTT.

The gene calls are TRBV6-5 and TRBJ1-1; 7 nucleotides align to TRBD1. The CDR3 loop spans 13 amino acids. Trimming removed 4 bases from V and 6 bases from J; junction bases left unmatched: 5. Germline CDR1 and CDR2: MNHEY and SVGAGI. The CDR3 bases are TGTGCCAGCAGTTCCACAGGGGAACCTGAAGCTTTCTTT. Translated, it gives CASSSTGEPEAFF.

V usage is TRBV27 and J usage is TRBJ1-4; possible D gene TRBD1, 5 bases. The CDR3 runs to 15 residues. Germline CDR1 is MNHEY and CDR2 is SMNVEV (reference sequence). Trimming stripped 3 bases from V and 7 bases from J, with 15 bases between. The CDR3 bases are TGTGCCAGCAGTTTGGGCCCCAGGGATGGTGAAAAACTGTTTTTT. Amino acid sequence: CASSLGPRDGEKLFF.

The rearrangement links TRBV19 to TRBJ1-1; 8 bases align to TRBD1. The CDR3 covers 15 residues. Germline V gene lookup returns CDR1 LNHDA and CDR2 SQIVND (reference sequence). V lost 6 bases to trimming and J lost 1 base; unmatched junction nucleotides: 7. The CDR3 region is CASSPFGQGNTEAFF. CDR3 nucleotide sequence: TGTGCCAGTAGCCCTTTCGGACAGGGGAACACTGAAGCTTTCTTT.

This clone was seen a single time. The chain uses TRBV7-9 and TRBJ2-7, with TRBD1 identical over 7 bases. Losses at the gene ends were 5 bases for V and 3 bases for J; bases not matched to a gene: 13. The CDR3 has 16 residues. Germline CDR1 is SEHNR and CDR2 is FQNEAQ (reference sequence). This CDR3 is CASSGTGVPNYYEQYF. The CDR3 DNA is TGTGCCAGCAGCGGAACAGGGGTTCCCAACTACTACGAGCAGTACTTC.

The DNA of the CDR3 is TGTGCCAGCAGCCTACTAGCGGGGGGTCAAGAGACCCAGTACTTC. Translating gives CASSLLAGGQETQYF. This chain uses TRBV7-9 with TRBJ2-5; TRBD2 matches at 12 bases. Losses at the gene ends were 5 bases for V and 2 bases for J; bases not matched to a gene: 3. The CDR3 is 15 amino acids. Germline loops: CDR1 SEHNR, CDR2 FQNEAQ (reference sequence).

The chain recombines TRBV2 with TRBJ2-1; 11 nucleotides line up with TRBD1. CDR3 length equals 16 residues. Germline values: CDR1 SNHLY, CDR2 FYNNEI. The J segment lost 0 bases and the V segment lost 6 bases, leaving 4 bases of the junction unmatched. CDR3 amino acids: CASSGTGGSSYNEQFF. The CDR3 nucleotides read TGTGCCAGCAGCGGGACAGGGGGTAGCTCCTACAATGAGCAGTTCTTC.

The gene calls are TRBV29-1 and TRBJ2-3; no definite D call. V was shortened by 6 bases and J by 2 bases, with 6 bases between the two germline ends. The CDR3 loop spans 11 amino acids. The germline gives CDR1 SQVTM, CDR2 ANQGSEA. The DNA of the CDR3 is TGCAGCGTGGAGATCACAGATACGCAGTATTTT. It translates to CSVEITDTQYF.